Following are 29 T cell receptor beta chains from one sample sequenced in a study of cytotoxic CD8 clonotypes in ibrutinib-treated CLL. TCRdb keeps only in-frame clones here, not all; method: immunoSEQ multiplex PCR. Altogether about 92,000 clones are present, 75% to 80% being singletons, with the ten largest covering around 25%. The sample here was PBMCs, taken after 24 months of ibrutinib treatment. The receptors derive from a human donor with chronic lymphocytic leukemia.

J is TRBJ1-2 and V is TRBV5-6, with D possibly TRBD1 on 6 matching bases. Per the germline V gene, CDR1 is SGHDT and CDR2 is YYEEEE. Trimming shortened V by 3 bases and J by 4 bases, and 19 bases separated the two germline ends. CDR3 length: 16 residues. The CDR3: CASSYTGTPSSYGYTF. The CDR3 DNA reads TGTGCCAGCAGCTATACCGGGACACCATCTAGCTATGGCTACACCTTC.

J is TRBJ2-7 and V is TRBV5-6; a possible D gene is TRBD1 (6 bases). CDR1 is SGHDT and CDR2 is YYEEEE in the germline V gene. V gave up 4 bases and J gave up 4 bases, with 21 bases separating them. This CDR3 has 16 residues. CDR3 in amino acids: CASSQRGSMRVYEQYF. The CDR3 bases are TGTGCCAGCAGCCAAAGGGGGTCTATGAGGGTTTACGAGCAGTACTTC.

This clone was observed a single time. The rearrangement uses TRBV9 and TRBJ1-4, with unresolved D. CDR3 length: 15 amino acids. V was trimmed by 0 bases and J by 5 bases, leaving 11 bases between them. The germline V gene encodes CDR1 SGDLS and CDR2 YYNGEE. CDR3 in amino acids: CASSVDNGPNEKLFF. Written as DNA, the CDR3 is TGTGCCAGCAGCGTAGATAATGGCCCAAATGAAAAACTGTTTTTT.

The genes are TRBV7-2 and TRBJ2-7, with TRBD2 matching over 12 bases. CDR1 and CDR2 (germline): SGHTA, FQGNSA. Germline trimming cut 9 bases from V and 3 bases from J; bases unmatched to any gene: 9. CDR3 size: 15 residues. CDR3 region: CASRRTSGVFYEQYF. Here the CDR3 DNA reads TGTGCCAGTAGACGGACTAGCGGGGTCTTCTACGAGCAGTACTTC.

The gene calls are TRBV9 and TRBJ2-1; D unclear. V lost 0 bases, J lost 1 base, and 8 bases lay in between. This CDR3 is 15 amino acids long. Looked up from germline, CDR1 is SGDLS and CDR2 is YYNGEE. The CDR3 DNA follows: TGTGCCAGCAGCGTAGACTGGGGTTCCTACAATGAGCAGTTCTTC. Translating gives CASSVDWGSYNEQFF. Looking up the rest from reference TRBV9 and TRBJ2-1 gives the full variable domain: DSGVTQTPKHLITATGQRVTLRCSPRSGDLSVYWYQQSLDQGLQFLIQYYNGEERAKGNILERFSAQQFPDLHSELNLSSLELGDSALYFCASSVDWGSYNEQFFGPGTRLTVL.

This chain joins TRBV29-1 and TRBJ2-7, with 8 bases fitting TRBD2. The germline CDR1 and CDR2 sequences are SQVTM and ANQGSEA. V was pared by 5 bases and J by 2 bases, with 11 bases of the junction left unmatched. This CDR3 has 15 amino acids. CDR3 sequence (DNA): TGCAGCGTTTCACCCGTAGCGGGAAACCCCTACGAGCAGTACTTC. It translates to CSVSPVAGNPYEQYF.

The rearrangement links TRBV28 to TRBJ2-4; a weak D match, TRBD2 (6 bases). Germline CDR1 is MDHEN and CDR2 is SYDVKM. The CDR3 spans 14 residues. V was cut by 3 bases and J by 4 bases, with 10 bases left in between. In DNA, the CDR3 is TGTGCCAGCAGTTTGGACGGGAGAAAAAACATTCAGTACTTC. Residues: CASSLDGRKNIQYF.

The chain combines TRBV28 with TRBJ1-2; 9 bases map to TRBD1. The trim removed 5 bases at V and 1 base at J, leaving 8 bases unmatched. CDR1 MDHEN and CDR2 SYDVKM come from the germline V gene. The CDR3 sequence is 16 residues long. For the CDR3, the DNA is TGTGCCAGCAGTGATCCACAGGGGGCGAGTAACTATGGCTACACCTTC. It translates to CASSDPQGASNYGYTF.

V and J are TRBV2 and TRBJ2-3; D remains ambiguous. CDR1 is SNHLY and CDR2 is FYNNEI in the germline V gene. V lost 3 bases and J lost 1, with 5 bases in between. This CDR3 has 13 amino acids. CDR3 residues: CASSDPGTDTQYF. CDR3 nucleotides: TGTGCCAGCAGTGATCCCGGCACAGATACGCAGTATTTT.

This sequence joins TRBV5-1 and TRBJ2-7; D possibly corresponds to TRBD2 (6 bases). The CDR3 runs 14 residues. Germline V gives CDR1 SGHRS, CDR2 YFSETQ. Trimming stripped 5 bases from V and 0 bases from J, with 12 bases between. CDR3 amino acids: CASRARDGSYEQYF. The CDR3, as DNA: TGCGCCAGCAGGGCGCGGGACGGCTCCTACGAGCAGTACTTC.

The chain links TRBV4-1 to TRBJ2-1, with 10 bases aligning to TRBD1. The CDR3 totals 16 residues. Germline V CDR1 and CDR2: MGHRA, YSYEKL. The ends lost 4 bases at V and 4 bases at J; junction bases unmatched: 7. CDR3 amino acids: CASSPRTGGMYNEQFF. Here the CDR3 DNA reads TGCGCCAGCAGCCCGAGGACAGGGGGTATGTACAATGAGCAGTTCTTC.

V gene TRBV7-2 combines with J gene TRBJ2-3; 9 bases map to TRBD2. CDR1 and CDR2 from the germline V gene are SGHTA and FQGNSA. This CDR3 contains 16 residues. Trimming took 1 base from V and 4 from J; bases not matched to a gene: 6. The CDR3 nucleotides read TGTGCCAGCAGCTTAGGGGCGCGGGGGGGCGCAGATACGCAGTATTTT. It codes for CASSLGARGGADTQYF.

The chain links TRBV7-8 to TRBJ2-4, with D possibly matching TRBD2 (5 bases). This CDR3 spans 15 amino acids. Between the trimmed V and J ends, which lost 5 bases and 0 bases, there was a span of 11 bases. Looked up from germline, CDR1 is SGHVS and CDR2 is FQNEAQ. The CDR3 region is CASSNAGIAKNIQYF. In DNA form, the CDR3 reads TGTGCCAGCAGCAACGCGGGTATAGCCAAAAACATTCAGTACTTC.

The chain employs TRBV28 and TRBJ1-2; 7 bases map to TRBD1. Germline V gives CDR1 MDHEN, CDR2 SYDVKM. J lost 2 bases, V lost 8 bases, and 11 bases had no gene match. This CDR3 is built from 15 residues. CDR3 sequence reads: CASETWDSKNYGYTF. The CDR3 DNA follows: TGTGCCAGCGAAACTTGGGACAGCAAGAACTATGGCTACACCTTC.

The V call is TRBV19, the J call TRBJ1-3; D uncertain. The V gene lost 3 bases and the J gene lost 3 bases, with 6 bases spanning the gap. Germline V gene data show CDR1 as LNHDA and CDR2 as SQIVND (reference sequence). The CDR3 extends over 13 amino acids. CDR3 DNA sequence: TGTGCCAGTAGTATCTGGGTTGGAAACACCATATATTTT. Encoded protein: CASSIWVGNTIYF.

This clone was seen only once. V and J are TRBV27 and TRBJ2-7, with D possibly TRBD1 on 6 matching bases. The CDR3 runs to 16 residues. The germline CDR1 and CDR2 sequences are MNHEY and SMNVEV (reference sequence). V gave up 7 bases and J gave up 0 bases, with 19 bases separating them. CDR3 amino acids: CASNLTRRDTSYEQYF. CDR3 nucleotide sequence: TGTGCCAGCAACTTAACTAGACGGGACACCTCCTACGAGCAGTACTTC.

This chain joins TRBV7-9 and TRBJ2-5, with a tentative D call TRBD2 (7 bases). Germline loops: CDR1 SEHNR, CDR2 FQNEAQ (reference sequence). Trimming pared 0 bases from V and 5 bases from J, leaving 16 bases between. The CDR3 extends over 16 amino acids. DNA of the CDR3: TGTGCCAGCAGCTTAGCGCTCGGGGGGCAGGGTGAGACCCAGTACTTC. It yields the protein CASSLALGGQGETQYF.

This sequence joins TRBV28 and TRBJ2-7; TRBD2 matches at 14 bases. The CDR3 is 17 amino acids. Looked up from germline, CDR1 is MDHEN and CDR2 is SYDVKM. V was pared by 2 bases and J by 4 bases, with 7 bases of the junction left unmatched. The CDR3 loop reads CASSLPPTSGRGYEQYF. As DNA, the CDR3 is TGTGCCAGCAGTTTACCCCCGACTAGCGGGAGGGGGTACGAGCAGTACTTC.

This clone was recorded once. This chain joins TRBV7-2 and TRBJ2-1; perhaps TRBD2 as D (6 bases). The V end lost 4 bases, the J end lost 0 bases, and 16 bases lay between the germline ends. The CDR3 totals 17 residues. CDR1 is SGHTA and CDR2 is FQGNSA in the germline V gene. CDR3 bases: TGTGCCAGCAGCTCCCCGGGGACTTCCAGCTCCTACAATGAGCAGTTCTTC. Translated: CASSSPGTSSSYNEQFF.

The gene calls are TRBV5-1 and TRBJ2-7, with D possibly TRBD1 on 6 matching bases. CDR1 SGHRS and CDR2 YFSETQ come from the germline V gene. V was clipped by 3 bases and J by 2 bases, with 12 bases between them. The CDR3 runs to 14 residues. The CDR3 nucleotides read TGCGCCAGCAGCTCGACAGGCACCACCTACGAGCAGTACTTC. Amino acids: CASSSTGTTYEQYF. The variable domain in full, with the rest retrieved from reference TRBV5-1 and TRBJ2-7, is KAGVTQTPRYLIKTRGQQVTLSCSPISGHRSVSWYQQTPGQGLQFLFEYFSETQRNKGNFPGRFSGRQFSNSRSEMNVSTLELGDSALYLCASSSTGTTYEQYFGPGTRLTVT.

This chain uses TRBV2 with TRBJ2-1, with 10 positions matching TRBD1. J was trimmed by 6 bases and V by 5 bases; bases with no gene match: 7. Germline V lookup: CDR1 SNHLY, CDR2 FYNNEI. CDR3 length: 15 amino acids. The CDR3 here is CASSPGTGVVNEQFF. For the CDR3, the DNA is TGTGCCAGCAGTCCCGGGACAGGGGTTGTCAATGAGCAGTTCTTC.

The chain combines TRBV28 with TRBJ1-2; D not certain. V lost 4 bases, J lost 8 bases, and 8 bases lay in between. Germline V lookup: CDR1 MDHEN, CDR2 SYDVKM. The CDR3 runs 11 residues. The CDR3 region has the DNA TGTGCCAGCAGTTCTGGGCGAGGCTACACCTTC. As protein: CASSSGRGYTF.

The V call is TRBV28, the J call TRBJ2-1; D is perhaps TRBD2 (6 bases). This CDR3 contains 15 residues. The V gene's germline CDR1 is MDHEN and CDR2 SYDVKM. The V and J ends lost 8 bases and 0 bases respectively, with 14 bases between them. CDR3 protein: CASRFGGSSYNEQFF. In nucleotides, the CDR3 is TGTGCCAGCCGATTTGGGGGGAGCTCCTACAATGAGCAGTTCTTC.

This clone was observed a single time. V is TRBV5-4 and J is TRBJ2-7, with a weak D call TRBD1 (5 bases). The CDR3 is 14 residues long. The V and J ends lost 1 base and 4 bases respectively, with 12 bases between them. Per germline, CDR1 SGHNT and CDR2 YYREEE (reference sequence). CDR3 sequence: CASSLWAGKYEQYF. The CDR3 DNA sequence: TGTGCCAGCAGCTTGTGGGCAGGGAAGTACGAGCAGTACTTC.

The rearrangement links TRBV19 to TRBJ2-3; perhaps TRBD2 as D (5 bases). The V and J ends lost 1 base and 2 bases respectively, with 16 bases between them. Per germline, CDR1 LNHDA and CDR2 SQIVND (reference sequence). The CDR3 loop spans 17 amino acids. In DNA form, the CDR3 reads TGTGCCAGTAGTATAGGAGAAGCGGATTCTTACACAGATACGCAGTATTTT. It translates to CASSIGEADSYTDTQYF.

The genes are TRBV28 and TRBJ1-1; D is possibly TRBD1 (5 bases). CDR1 is MDHEN, CDR2 SYDVKM, per germline. The CDR3 contains 13 residues. Deletions cut 4 bases from V and 2 bases from J, with 8 bases between. The CDR3 nucleotides read TGTGCCAGCAGTTCAGGGTCTAACACTGAAGCTTTCTTT. Translated, it gives CASSSGSNTEAFF.

The chain combines TRBV9 with TRBJ1-1, with D maybe TRBD1 (5 bases). Deletions cut 4 bases from V and 1 base from J, with 17 bases between. Germline V gene lookup returns CDR1 SGDLS and CDR2 YYNGEE. This CDR3 is 16 amino acids long. CDR3 residues: CASSPIATVPNTEAFF. For the CDR3, the DNA is TGTGCCAGCAGCCCGATAGCGACAGTGCCGAACACTGAAGCTTTCTTT.

V gene TRBV5-1 combines with J gene TRBJ1-6; 7 positions agree with TRBD1. CDR1 is SGHRS and CDR2 is YFSETQ in the germline V gene. There are 15 residues in the CDR3. The V segment lost 1 base and the J segment 7 bases; nucleotides outside the gene matches: 5. The CDR3 loop reads CASSLTGAENSPLHF. The CDR3 nucleotides read TGCGCCAGCAGCTTGACAGGGGCTGAGAATTCACCCCTCCACTTT.

As for this clone: Other DNA sequences of this sample code for an identical CDR3. V usage is TRBV2 and J usage is TRBJ1-2; 8 bases are shared with TRBD1. Germline loops: CDR1 SNHLY, CDR2 FYNNEI. There are 13 residues in the CDR3. With 6 bases clipped from V and 8 bases from J, the junction kept 8 bases outside the gene matches. In nucleotides, the CDR3 is TGTGCCAGCAGAGAGGACAGGGCAGGAGGCTACACCTTC. Its translation: CASREDRAGGYTF. Looking up the rest from reference TRBV2 and TRBJ1-2 gives the full variable domain: EPEVTQTPSHQVTQMGQEVILRCVPISNHLYFYWYRQILGQKVEFLVSFYNNEISEKSEIFDDQFSVERPDGSNFTLKIRSTKLEDSAMYFCASREDRAGGYTFGSGTRLTVV.